These T cell receptor beta chains were read from a single sample in a study of T cells in Graves' hyperthyroidism and ophthalmopathy. TCRdb ran MiXCR on the multiplex PCR reads and lists one entry per CDR3 protein. The table has about 620,000 distinct CDR3 sequences, 15% to 20% seen once. Sequences were obtained from blood. These TCRs come from a woman between 25 and 40 years old with Graves' hyperthyroidism. Each CDR3 is given with its conserved first and last residue. A D gene is named only where the DNA matches it firmly.

- TRBJ2-2 TRBV11-2 CASIENTGELFF
TRBD1 TRBJ1-1 TRBV28 CASSPVPGTGSTEAFF
- TRBJ1-2 TRBV5-6 CASSLVLLGAEGYTF
- TRBJ2-5 TRBV7-3 CASSFSGGVEETQYF
- TRBJ2-2 TRBV29-1 CSVEDPTKVQSNTGELFF
TRBD2 TRBJ2-1 TRBV10-2 CASRGGSSYNEQFF
TRBD1 TRBJ2-4 TRBV5-6 CANSPGTGAADIQYF
TRBD1 TRBJ1-2 TRBV2 CASRPTRGTVGYTF
- TRBJ1-4 TRBV9 CASSVAGANEKLFF
TRBD2 TRBJ2-1 TRBV20-1 CSARSIAGYNEQFF
- TRBJ2-5 TRBV20-1 CSATHQETQYF
TRBD1 TRBJ2-3 TRBV2 CASKGQGSTDTQYF
TRBD2 TRBJ2-1 TRBV11-2 CASSETSGPYNEQFF
TRBD1 TRBJ1-1 TRBV13 CASSLETGIRGAFF
- TRBJ2-7 TRBV9 CASSAGISYEQYF
TRBD2 TRBJ2-1 TRBV3-1 CASSQRLAGRGEQFF
- TRBJ2-3 TRBV24-1 CATSDSGTRIPDTQYF
- TRBJ2-7 TRBV11-1 CASSLYRGGYEQYF